Listed below are T cell receptor beta chains from one sample, sequenced in a study of shared clonotypes between healthy human individuals. Libraries were prepared by immunoSEQ multiplex PCR; TCRdb keeps only in-frame clonotypes and omits some of them. The table shows around 2.3 million clones, with approximately 96% occurring only once. The source material was naive CD4+ T cells sorted from blood. All receptors derive from a man in his late teens or twenties in good health. The CDR3 runs from the conserved cysteine through the conserved F or W. D genes are given only for firm matches. For some rows the clone size is stated as once, few or many, or as a class when expanded; others skip it.

V gene	D gene	J gene	clone size	CDR3 protein	CDR3 DNA
TRBV7-9	TRBD2	TRBJ2-1	-	CASSLGAGGDEQFF	TGTGCCAGCAGCTTAGGAGCGGGGGGCGATGAGCAGTTCTTC
TRBV10-3	-	TRBJ1-5	-	CAISNKPSLYSNQPQHF	TGTGCCATCAGTAACAAACCCAGCCTTTATAGCAATCAGCCCCAGCATTTT
TRBV5-4	-	TRBJ2-7	-	CASSLGPGGEQYF	TGTGCCAGCAGCTTGGGGCCCGGGGGAGAGCAGTACTTC
TRBV19	-	TRBJ2-2	-	CASSMVAGITGELFF	TGTGCCAGTAGTATGGTTGCAGGGATCACCGGGGAGCTGTTTTTT
TRBV6-1	-	TRBJ1-6	-	CASTTEYNSPLHF	TGTGCCAGCACGACAGAATATAATTCACCCCTCCACTTT
TRBV28	TRBD1	TRBJ1-6	-	CASRTTRGSNSPLHF	TGTGCCAGCAGAACCACCAGGGGGTCCAATTCACCCCTCCACTTT
TRBV4-1	TRBD1	TRBJ1-3	once	CASSQTGGTGNTIYF	TGCGCCAGCTCCCAGACAGGGGGCACTGGAAACACCATATATTTT
TRBV7-3	-	TRBJ1-2	-	CASSLTGNGYTF	TGTGCCAGCAGCTTAACCGGAAATGGCTACACCTTC
TRBV19	-	TRBJ1-5	-	CASSQMEGYPQPQHF	TGTGCCAGTAGTCAAATGGAAGGGTATCCTCAGCCCCAGCATTTT
TRBV7-7	-	TRBJ2-1	-	CASSPTGLSPTEQFF	TGTGCTAGCAGCCCGACGGGCCTCTCCCCCACTGAGCAGTTCTTC
TRBV5-5	-	TRBJ2-3	once	CASSSSWDTQYF	TGTGCCAGCAGTAGCTCGTGGGATACGCAGTATTTT
TRBV19	-	TRBJ2-3	-	CASSMSPGARTDTQYF	TGTGCCAGTAGTATGTCCCCAGGGGCCCGCACAGATACGCAGTATTTT
TRBV6-5	TRBD2	TRBJ2-7	-	CASSYTSGLSYEQYF	TGTGCCAGCAGTTACACTAGCGGACTCTCCTACGAGCAGTACTTC
TRBV30	TRBD2	TRBJ2-3	-	CAWSVNTGLATQYF	TGTGCCTGGAGTGTGAATACTGGACTAGCGACGCAGTATTTT
TRBV7-9	-	TRBJ2-7	-	CASSSGGPSYEQYF	TGTGCCAGCAGCTCGGGGGGCCCCTCCTACGAGCAGTACTTC
TRBV5-1	-	TRBJ1-1	-	CASSLDPNSNTEAFF	TGCGCCAGCAGCTTGGATCCGAACTCGAACACTGAAGCTTTCTTT
TRBV11-3	TRBD1	TRBJ2-7	-	CASSVDRVSEQYF	TGTGCCAGCAGCGTGGACAGGGTTAGCGAGCAGTACTTC
TRBV11-2	-	TRBJ2-5	-	CASSLGLIGTQYF	TGTGCCAGCAGCTTAGGCCTAATCGGGACCCAGTACTTC
TRBV19	TRBD1	TRBJ1-6	-	CASSPRPGQENSPLHF	TGTGCCAGTAGTCCACGTCCGGGACAGGAGAATTCACCCCTCCACTTT
TRBV4-1	TRBD1	TRBJ1-6	-	CASSPTGWDSPLHF	TGCGCCAGCAGTCCGACAGGGTGGGATTCACCCCTCCACTTT
TRBV15	-	TRBJ1-3	-	CATSRVIPGGVFGNTIYF	TGTGCCACCAGCAGAGTAATCCCGGGGGGAGTTTTTGGAAACACCATATATTTT
TRBV4-3	-	TRBJ2-5	-	CASSQDWGEETQYF	TGCGCCAGCAGCCAAGATTGGGGGGAGGAGACCCAGTACTTC
TRBV29-1	TRBD1	TRBJ1-2	-	CSVEDSDRANYGYTF	TGCAGCGTTGAAGATAGCGACAGGGCAAACTATGGCTACACCTTC
TRBV30	-	TRBJ1-1	-	CAWSDGQTRGEAFF	TGTGCCTGGAGCGATGGACAGACCCGAGGGGAAGCTTTCTTT
TRBV7-9	-	TRBJ2-5	once	CASSREETQYF	TGTGCCAGCAGCCGAGAAGAGACCCAGTACTTC
TRBV7-2	TRBD2	TRBJ2-1	-	CASSLAFLAGDNEQFF	TGTGCCAGCAGCTTAGCGTTCCTAGCGGGAGACAATGAGCAGTTCTTC
TRBV5-1	-	TRBJ2-7	-	CASSLVDEQYF	TGCGCCAGCAGCTTGGTCGACGAGCAGTACTTC
TRBV6-5	-	TRBJ2-7	-	CASSSGTAGYEQYF	TGTGCCAGCAGTTCCGGGACGGCCGGATACGAGCAGTACTTC
TRBV6-1	-	TRBJ2-7	-	CASSEGGKSYEQYF	TGTGCCAGCAGTGAAGGAGGGAAATCCTACGAGCAGTACTTC
TRBV5-4	TRBD2	TRBJ2-1	-	CASSFPGLAGDNEQFF	TGTGCCAGCAGCTTTCCGGGACTAGCGGGAGACAATGAGCAGTTCTTC
TRBV5-5	-	TRBJ1-5	-	CASSDGQNNQPQHF	TGTGCCAGCAGCGACGGACAAAACAATCAGCCCCAGCATTTT
TRBV18	-	TRBJ2-1	-	CAGSGVGNEQFF	TGTGCCGGTTCCGGGGTAGGCAATGAGCAGTTCTTC
TRBV7-9	TRBD1	TRBJ2-4	-	CASSLVETGLSNIQYF	TGTGCCAGCAGCCTAGTGGAGACAGGGTTATCGAACATTCAGTACTTC
TRBV5-1	-	TRBJ1-1	-	CASSLGGQAHTEAFF	TGCGCCAGCAGCTTGGGGGGCCAGGCCCACACTGAAGCTTTCTTT
TRBV7-6	TRBD1	TRBJ2-5	-	CASSFGQGETQYF	TGTGCCAGCAGCTTCGGACAGGGGGAGACCCAGTACTTC
TRBV6-1	TRBD2	TRBJ2-1	-	CASEMGLAYNEQFF	TGTGCCAGCGAGATGGGACTAGCCTACAATGAGCAGTTCTTC